A selection of T cell receptor beta chains follows, all from one sample in a study of control samples from healthy donors and cancer patients. The table came from immunoSEQ multiplex PCR; TCRdb's copy has only in-frame clones and leaves some out. The sample has roughly 180,000 clones, around 95% seen once. The material sequenced was blood. The receptors originated from an older woman in good health. CDR3s include the opening cysteine and the closing phenylalanine or tryptophan. Each record gives: J gene, V gene, clone size, D gene, CDR3 length, CDR3 DNA, CDR3 protein. D genes are given only for firm matches. Clone size appears in some rows only: once, few, many, or a class for an expanded clone.

j_gene: TRBJ1-1; v_gene: TRBV7-3; abundance: .; d_gene: TRBD1; len: 14; CDR3nt: TGTGCCAGCAGCTCCCGGGGGACAGTAACTGAAGCTTTCTTT; CDR3aa: CASSSRGTVTEAFF
j_gene: TRBJ2-7; v_gene: TRBV27; abundance: .; d_gene: TRBD1; len: 15; CDR3nt: TGTGCCAGCAGTTTCGACCGGGACAGGGCTAACGAGCAGTACTTC; CDR3aa: CASSFDRDRANEQYF
j_gene: TRBJ1-1; v_gene: TRBV27; abundance: .; d_gene: .; len: 13; CDR3nt: TGTGCCAGCGGACCCACAGGAAACACTGAAGCTTTCTTT; CDR3aa: CASGPTGNTEAFF
j_gene: TRBJ2-1; v_gene: TRBV6-2/TRBV6-3; abundance: .; d_gene: .; len: 17; CDR3nt: TGTGCCAGCAGTTACGCTTCGGGGACTCTAAGGTACAATGAGCAGTTCTTC; CDR3aa: CASSYASGTLRYNEQFF
j_gene: TRBJ1-4; v_gene: TRBV5-5; abundance: .; d_gene: .; len: 18; CDR3nt: TGTGCCAGCAGCCCTACCTCGAGTGGACGGACAACTAATGAAAAACTGTTTTTT; CDR3aa: CASSPTSSGRTTNEKLFF
j_gene: TRBJ1-1; v_gene: TRBV27; abundance: .; d_gene: .; len: 15; CDR3nt: TGTGCCAGCAGTTATAGTTCCGGGGCGGTCACTGAAGCTTTCTTT; CDR3aa: CASSYSSGAVTEAFF
j_gene: TRBJ1-5; v_gene: TRBV7-3; abundance: .; d_gene: .; len: 13; CDR3nt: TGTGCCAGCAGCTTAGCATCAGGCCAGCCCCAGCATTTT; CDR3aa: CASSLASGQPQHF
j_gene: TRBJ2-5; v_gene: TRBV2; abundance: .; d_gene: .; len: 10; CDR3nt: TGTGCCAGTCGGCAAGAGACCCAGTACTTC; CDR3aa: CASRQETQYF
j_gene: TRBJ1-1; v_gene: TRBV12-3/TRBV12-4; abundance: .; d_gene: .; len: 13; CDR3nt: TGTGCCAGCAGCTTCACAGTGAACACTGAAGCTTTCTTT; CDR3aa: CASSFTVNTEAFF
j_gene: TRBJ1-2; v_gene: TRBV30; abundance: .; d_gene: .; len: 14; CDR3nt: TGTGCCTGGAGTTTAGAACCTGTGGGGTATGGCTACACCTTC; CDR3aa: CAWSLEPVGYGYTF
j_gene: TRBJ1-5; v_gene: TRBV29-1; abundance: .; d_gene: TRBD1; len: 16; CDR3nt: TGCAGCGTCTTGACGAGGACAGGGAATAGCAATCAGCCCCAGCATTTT; CDR3aa: CSVLTRTGNSNQPQHF
j_gene: TRBJ1-1; v_gene: TRBV3-1/TRBV3-2; abundance: .; d_gene: .; len: 14; CDR3nt: TGTGCCAGCAGCCAGGGGGTACTGAACACTGAAGCTTTCTTT; CDR3aa: CASSQGVLNTEAFF
j_gene: TRBJ1-5; v_gene: TRBV5-1; abundance: .; d_gene: TRBD1; len: 14; CDR3nt: TGCGCCAGCAGTCCGGGACAGGATGGGCAGCCCCAGCATTTT; CDR3aa: CASSPGQDGQPQHF
j_gene: TRBJ2-3; v_gene: TRBV7-9; abundance: .; d_gene: TRBD2; len: 15; CDR3nt: TGTGCCAGCAGCCCGAGCGGGGGGGCCGGGGATACGCAGTATTTT; CDR3aa: CASSPSGGAGDTQYF
j_gene: TRBJ1-1; v_gene: TRBV7-2; abundance: .; d_gene: .; len: 15; CDR3nt: TGTGCCAGCAGCTTTACGACAGGACTGAACACTGAAGCTTTCTTT; CDR3aa: CASSFTTGLNTEAFF
j_gene: TRBJ1-1; v_gene: TRBV2; abundance: .; d_gene: .; len: 15; CDR3nt: TGTGCCAGCAGTGTATTGGCAGGGACATACACTGAAGCTTTCTTT; CDR3aa: CASSVLAGTYTEAFF
j_gene: TRBJ2-7; v_gene: TRBV5-5; abundance: .; d_gene: .; len: 15; CDR3nt: TGTGCCAGCAGCTCACTCCGGGACACGTCCTACGAGCAGTACTTC; CDR3aa: CASSSLRDTSYEQYF
j_gene: TRBJ2-7; v_gene: TRBV6-5; abundance: .; d_gene: .; len: 13; CDR3nt: TGTGCCAGCACCAACGAGGCAACCTACGAGCAGTACTTC; CDR3aa: CASTNEATYEQYF
j_gene: TRBJ2-7; v_gene: TRBV6-2/TRBV6-3; abundance: .; d_gene: TRBD1; len: 15; CDR3nt: TGTGCCAGCAGTTACCCCCAGGGGGCCAACTACGAGCAGTACTTC; CDR3aa: CASSYPQGANYEQYF
j_gene: TRBJ1-2; v_gene: TRBV5-6; abundance: .; d_gene: .; len: 12; CDR3nt: TGTGCCAGCAGCTTGTTGTGGTATGGCTACACCTTC; CDR3aa: CASSLLWYGYTF
j_gene: TRBJ2-2; v_gene: TRBV4-3; abundance: .; d_gene: .; len: 17; CDR3nt: TGCGCCAGCAGCCAAGATGGCGGAGGGGCGAACACCGGGGAGCTGTTTTTT; CDR3aa: CASSQDGGGANTGELFF
j_gene: TRBJ1-6; v_gene: TRBV6-2/TRBV6-3; abundance: .; d_gene: .; len: 16; CDR3nt: TGTGCCAGCAGCGATTACGGGGGCTCCTATAATTCACCCCTCCACTTT; CDR3aa: CASSDYGGSYNSPLHF
j_gene: TRBJ2-5; v_gene: TRBV18; abundance: .; d_gene: TRBD2; len: 15; CDR3nt: TGTGCCAGCTCACCATACAGCGGGGGAGTAGAGACCCAGTACTTC; CDR3aa: CASSPYSGGVETQYF
j_gene: TRBJ1-4; v_gene: TRBV18; abundance: .; d_gene: .; len: 16; CDR3nt: TGTGCCAGCTCACCTAGGACTGCAGGGGTAGAGGAAAAACTGTTTTTT; CDR3aa: CASSPRTAGVEEKLFF
j_gene: TRBJ1-6; v_gene: TRBV5-1; abundance: .; d_gene: TRBD1; len: 16; CDR3nt: TGCGCCAGCAGCTTGGTGGCAGGGGGGATGAATTCACCCCTCCACTTT; CDR3aa: CASSLVAGGMNSPLHF
j_gene: TRBJ1-6; v_gene: TRBV27; abundance: .; d_gene: .; len: 18; CDR3nt: TGTGCCAGCTTAAGACTAGTTGAGGGATTCGCCCATAATTCACCCCTCCACTTT; CDR3aa: CASLRLVEGFAHNSPLHF
j_gene: TRBJ2-7; v_gene: TRBV6-5; abundance: .; d_gene: TRBD2; len: 14; CDR3nt: TGTGCCAGCAGTACACTAGCGGGGCCCTACGAGCAGTACTTC; CDR3aa: CASSTLAGPYEQYF
j_gene: TRBJ1-1; v_gene: TRBV6-2/TRBV6-3; abundance: few; d_gene: .; len: 16; CDR3nt: TGTGCCAGCAGTTTTCGAAAAACAGTGGGGAACACTGAAGCTTTCTTT; CDR3aa: CASSFRKTVGNTEAFF